Below, 23 T cell receptor beta chains from the same sample are listed, as sequenced in a study of cytomegalovirus exposure and HLA in healthy donors. The PCR ran on 60 Vbeta and 13 Jbeta primers. The data were produced by immunoSEQ multiplex PCR, yet TCRdb's version contains in-frame clones alone and is incomplete. The sample gives about 120,000 clones, 60% to 80% of which show up once; 7.3% is in the top ten. The sequenced sample consisted of PBMCs. The receptors originated from a male donor in good health and CMV-seronegative.

The V and J genes are TRBV30 and TRBJ2-5; possible D gene TRBD1, 5 bases. The CDR3 sequence is 13 residues long. Germline-derived CDR1 and CDR2 are GTSNPN and SVGIG (reference sequence). V was trimmed by 0 bases and J by 2 bases, leaving 7 bases between them. The CDR3 region has the DNA TGTGCCTGGAGTGTGACAGTTCAAGAGACCCAGTACTTC. This codes for CAWSVTVQETQYF.

V gene TRBV21-1 combines with J gene TRBJ2-7; the table's D call of TRBD1 was not tested on the DNA. TRBV21-1 is described as a pseudogene. The length of the CDR3 is 16 residues. CDR3 protein: CASSKAPGQGYHEQYF. CDR3 DNA: TGTGCCAGCAGCAAAGCCCCGGGACAGGGGTACCACGAGCAGTACTTC.

The V gene is TRBV7-9, the J gene TRBJ1-2, with 10 bases aligning to TRBD1. This CDR3 comprises 17 residues. V trimming: 5 bases; J trimming: 5 bases; junction bases outside the gene matches: 14. Germline lookup yields CDR1 SEHNR and CDR2 FQNEAQ (reference sequence). The CDR3 loop is CASSPLPWTGGGYGYTF. CDR3 DNA: TGTGCCAGCAGCCCTTTGCCGTGGACAGGGGGTGGTTATGGCTACACCTTC.

The chain couples TRBV9 to TRBJ2-5; 8 nucleotides line up with TRBD2. The ends lost 3 bases at V and 3 bases at J; junction bases unmatched: 7. The CDR3 is 15 amino acids. Per the germline V gene, CDR1 is SGDLS and CDR2 is YYNGEE. The CDR3 sequence: CASSGRGGVKETQYF. In nucleotides, the CDR3 is TGTGCCAGCAGCGGACGGGGGGGGGTAAAAGAGACCCAGTACTTC.

V gene TRBV28 combines with J gene TRBJ2-2; TRBD2 matches 14 bases. CDR1 MDHEN and CDR2 SYDVKM come from the germline V gene. This CDR3 comprises 15 residues. Germline trimming cut 6 bases from V and 8 bases from J; bases unmatched to any gene: 5. Here the CDR3 reads CASSRLAGGAGELFF. The CDR3 coding sequence is TGTGCCAGCAGCAGACTAGCGGGAGGGGCTGGGGAGCTGTTTTTT.

The rearrangement links TRBV4-2 to TRBJ2-7; TRBD2 agrees at 9 bases. The CDR3 runs to 16 residues. Germline V lookup: CDR1 LGHNA, CDR2 YNFKEQ. Trimming removed 0 bases from V and 2 bases from J; junction bases left unmatched: 5. CDR3: CASSQDESSGAYEQYF. CDR3 bases: TGTGCCAGCAGCCAAGATGAGTCTAGCGGGGCCTACGAGCAGTACTTC.

There are a few counts of this clone. At the DNA level, this CDR3 is encoded by other sequences in the same sample as well. This rearrangement joins TRBV19 to TRBJ1-1; D gene unclear. The CDR3 spans 13 residues. Germline-derived CDR1 and CDR2 are LNHDA and SQIVND (reference sequence). V was clipped by 1 base and J by 1 base, with 4 bases between them. The CDR3 reads CASSIGGNTEAFF. The CDR3 nucleotides read TGTGCCAGTAGTATAGGAGGGAACACTGAAGCTTTCTTT.

The chain links TRBV28 to TRBJ2-5; D is uncertain. Between the trimmed V and J ends, which lost 3 bases and 2 bases, there was a span of 10 bases. Germline CDR1 and CDR2: MDHEN and SYDVKM. This CDR3 is built from 14 residues. As DNA, the CDR3 is TGTGCCAGCAGTTTGAGTTTTACTCAAGAGACCCAGTACTTC. The encoded protein is CASSLSFTQETQYF.

The chain recombines TRBV7-2 with TRBJ2-4; perhaps TRBD2 as D (5 bases). Germline assignment: CDR1 SGHTA and CDR2 FQGNSA. V lost 1 base and J 1 base, leaving 14 bases between the germline ends. The CDR3 runs 17 residues. CDR3 in DNA: TGTGCCAGCAGCTTAGTAGGCGGGCTTGGGGCCAAAAACATTCAGTACTTC. Translating it yields CASSLVGGLGAKNIQYF.

This clone was observed once. The genes are TRBV7-9 and TRBJ2-5, with 7 positions matching TRBD2. The CDR3 is 15 residues long. J lost 4 bases, V lost 5 bases, and 10 bases had no gene match. The germline V gene has CDR1 SEHNR and CDR2 FQNEAQ (reference sequence). DNA for the CDR3: TGTGCCAGCAGCCCTGAGCTAGCGGTCCTAGAGACCCAGTACTTC. It encodes CASSPELAVLETQYF.

The chain is built from TRBV30 and TRBJ2-3, with 7 bases lining up with TRBD2. Germline assignment: CDR1 GTSNPN and CDR2 SVGIG (reference sequence). J gave up 0 bases and V 0 bases, and 12 bases lay outside the gene matches. CDR3 size: 18 residues. The chain's CDR3 is CAWSVRRGGRHSTDTQYF. The CDR3 DNA sequence: TGTGCCTGGAGTGTACGCCGCGGGGGACGTCATAGCACAGATACGCAGTATTTT.

This chain joins TRBV29-1 and TRBJ2-5; D perhaps matches TRBD2 (5 bases). The last part of the DNA fits TRBJ2-7 better; the J call may be wrong. This CDR3 region has 12 residues. Germline CDR1 SQVTM, CDR2 ANQGSEA. The CDR3, as DNA: TGCAGCGTTGAAATCCGGGGTTACGAGCAGTACTTC. This sequence encodes CSVEIRGYEQYF.

The chain joins TRBV28 to TRBJ1-2; perhaps TRBD1 as D (5 bases). V lost 6 bases to trimming and J lost 3 bases, with 14 bases between them. Germline CDR1 and CDR2: MDHEN and SYDVKM. The CDR3 spans 14 residues. CDR3 loop: CASRFNPGDYGYTF. CDR3 bases: TGTGCCAGCAGATTTAACCCGGGGGACTATGGCTACACCTTC.

This chain connects TRBV9 to TRBJ1-6; a possible D gene is TRBD1 (6 bases). Trimming removed 0 bases at V and 10 bases at J, with 8 bases between. Germline-derived CDR1 and CDR2 are SGDLS and YYNGEE. The CDR3 consists of 13 residues. DNA of the CDR3: TGTGCCAGCAGCGTAGCTCAGGGGTCACCCCTCCACTTT. Encoded protein: CASSVAQGSPLHF.

The rearrangement joins TRBV7-2 to TRBJ2-5; 9 bases are shared with TRBD2. Germline values: CDR1 SGHTA, CDR2 FQGNSA. The length of the CDR3 is 14 residues. J was trimmed by 5 bases and V by 3 bases; bases with no gene match: 4. The CDR3, as DNA: TGTGCCAGCAGCTTTCCCACTAGCGGGGAGACCCAGTACTTC. Protein product: CASSFPTSGETQYF.

This clone was picked up a small number of times. The chain couples TRBV4-1 to TRBJ2-7; 9 nucleotides align to TRBD1. J lost 5 bases, V lost 6 bases, and 8 bases had no gene match. CDR3 length: 14 residues. Germline CDR1 is MGHRA and CDR2 is YSYEKL. The CDR3 coding sequence is TGCGCCAGCAGAACCGGGACAGGGTTGGACGAGCAGTACTTC. This gives the protein CASRTGTGLDEQYF.

Worth noting for this clone: The junction does not match germline at one end; this may be a read error. The chain recombines TRBV28 with TRBJ2-7; D might be TRBD2 (5 bases). Germline V gene lookup returns CDR1 MDHEN and CDR2 SYDVKM. This CDR3 is built from 12 residues. CDR3 bases: TGTGCCAGCACCGCGCGGAGGTGGGAGCGGTACTTC. Translation: CASTARRWERYF.

The chain employs TRBV6-6 and TRBJ1-1, with a tentative D call TRBD1 (5 bases). CDR1 and CDR2 (germline): MNHNY, SVGAGI (reference sequence). Trimming shortened V by 7 bases and J by 7 bases, and 19 bases separated the two germline ends. This CDR3 has 14 residues. This CDR3 reads CASTPTGGGDEAFF. The CDR3 DNA is TGTGCCAGCACCCCGACCGGGGGAGGGGATGAAGCTTTCTTT.

The genes are TRBV15 and TRBJ2-7, with 7 nucleotides matching TRBD2. Germline V gene sequence: CDR1 LNHNV, CDR2 YYDKDF (reference sequence). The ends lost 0 bases at V and 3 bases at J; junction bases unmatched: 8. The CDR3 loop spans 16 amino acids. This CDR3 is CATSRDRPAGVYEQYF. The CDR3 coding sequence is TGTGCCACCAGCAGAGATCGCCCTGCGGGAGTCTACGAGCAGTACTTC.

This clone was counted between two and nine times. This sequence joins TRBV11-2 and TRBJ2-7; TRBD1 matches at 9 bases. The V and J ends lost 4 bases and 7 bases, in that order; junction bases with no gene match: 11. This CDR3 has 15 residues. The germline CDR1 and CDR2 sequences are SGHAT and FQNNGV. In DNA, the CDR3 is TGTGCCAGCAGCTACCGGGACAGGGTATCGTGGGAGCAGTACTTC. This sequence encodes CASSYRDRVSWEQYF.

In its sample, this clone was seen a few times. The CDR3 spells CAWSARVAGSPSTDTQYF. The CDR3 DNA reads TGTGCCTGGAGTGCGAGGGTAGCGGGATCACCTAGCACAGATACGCAGTATTTT. The chain links TRBV30 to TRBJ2-3; 8 bases are shared with TRBD2. The germline gives CDR1 GTSNPN, CDR2 SVGIG (reference sequence). V was pared by 1 base and J by 0 bases, with 12 bases of the junction left unmatched. The CDR3 totals 18 residues.

The DNA for the CDR3 is TGCAGTGTCACTCGCACTGAAGCTTTCTTT. This gives the protein CSVTRTEAFF. J is TRBJ1-1 and V is TRBV20-1, with unresolved D. The CDR3 totals 10 residues. Trimming stripped 7 bases from V and 4 bases from J, with 7 bases between. Germline V CDR1 and CDR2: DFQATT, SNEGSKA (reference sequence).

The chain joins TRBV9 to TRBJ2-2, with 9 bases that match TRBD2. This CDR3 has 17 residues. CDR1 is SGDLS and CDR2 is YYNGEE in the germline V gene. The V gene end was trimmed by 1 base and the J gene end by 5 bases; junction bases not matched to a gene: 9. The CDR3 DNA reads TGTGCCAGCAGCGTACCCCGGGTAGCGGGGGTAACCGGGGAGCTGTTTTTT. It codes for CASSVPRVAGVTGELFF.